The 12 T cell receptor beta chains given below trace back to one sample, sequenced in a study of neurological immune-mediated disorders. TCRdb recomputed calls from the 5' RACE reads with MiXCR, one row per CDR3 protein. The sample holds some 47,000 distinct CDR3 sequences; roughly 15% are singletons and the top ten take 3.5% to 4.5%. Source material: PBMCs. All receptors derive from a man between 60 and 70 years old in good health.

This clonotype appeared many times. For the CDR3, the DNA is TGCAGTGCTGCGTCTGGGGCAGGAAGGTCTAATTCACCCCTCCACTTT. Translated, it gives CSAASGAGRSNSPLHF. V and J are TRBV20-1 and TRBJ1-6; D is possibly TRBD1 (5 bases). Trimming removed 5 bases at V and 6 bases at J, with 20 bases between. This CDR3 contains 16 residues. CDR1 is DFQATT and CDR2 is SNEGSKA in the germline V gene (reference sequence).

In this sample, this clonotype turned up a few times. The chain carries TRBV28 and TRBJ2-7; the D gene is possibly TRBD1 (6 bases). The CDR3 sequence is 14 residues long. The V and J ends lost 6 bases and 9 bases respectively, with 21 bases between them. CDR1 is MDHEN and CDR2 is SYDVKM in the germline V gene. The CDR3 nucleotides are TGTGCCAGCAGGCCCGGGACAAAACTCATCTTGCAGTACTTC. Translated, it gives CASRPGTKLILQYF.

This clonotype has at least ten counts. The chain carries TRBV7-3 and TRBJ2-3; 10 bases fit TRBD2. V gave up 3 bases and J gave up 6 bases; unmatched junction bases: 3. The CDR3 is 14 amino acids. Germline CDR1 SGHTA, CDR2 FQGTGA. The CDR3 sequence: CASSLGLAFDTQYF. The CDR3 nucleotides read TGTGCCAGCAGCTTGGGACTAGCGTTCGATACGCAGTATTTT.

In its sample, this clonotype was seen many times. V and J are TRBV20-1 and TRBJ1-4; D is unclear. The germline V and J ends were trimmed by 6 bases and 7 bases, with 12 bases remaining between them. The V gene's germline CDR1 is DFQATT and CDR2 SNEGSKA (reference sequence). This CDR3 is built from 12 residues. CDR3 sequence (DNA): TGCAGTGCCGCTATCCGAGGTGAAAAACTGTTTTTT. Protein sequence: CSAAIRGEKLFF.

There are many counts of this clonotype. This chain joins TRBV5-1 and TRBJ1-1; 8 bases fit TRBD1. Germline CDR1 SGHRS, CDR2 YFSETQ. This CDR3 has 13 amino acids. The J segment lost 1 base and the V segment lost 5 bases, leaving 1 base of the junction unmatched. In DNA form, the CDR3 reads TGCGCCAGCAGGGGACAGGAGAACACTGAAGCTTTCTTT. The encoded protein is CASRGQENTEAFF.

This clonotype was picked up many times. CDR3 nucleotide sequence: TGCAGTGCTCCAAAAGCGGGAGCGGGCACCGGGGAGCTGTTTTTT. Amino acids: CSAPKAGAGTGELFF. The rearrangement joins TRBV20-1 to TRBJ2-2, with 8 nucleotides matching TRBD2. The trim removed 5 bases at V and 4 bases at J, leaving 9 bases unmatched. CDR3 length: 15 residues. Germline V gene lookup returns CDR1 DFQATT and CDR2 SNEGSKA (reference sequence).

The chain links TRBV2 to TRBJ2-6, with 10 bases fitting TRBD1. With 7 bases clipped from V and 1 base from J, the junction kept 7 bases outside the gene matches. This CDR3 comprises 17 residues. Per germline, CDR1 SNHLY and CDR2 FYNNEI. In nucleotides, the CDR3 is TGTGCCAGCAAAACCGGGACAGGGGTTTCTGGGGCCAACGTCCTGACTTTC. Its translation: CASKTGTGVSGANVLTF.

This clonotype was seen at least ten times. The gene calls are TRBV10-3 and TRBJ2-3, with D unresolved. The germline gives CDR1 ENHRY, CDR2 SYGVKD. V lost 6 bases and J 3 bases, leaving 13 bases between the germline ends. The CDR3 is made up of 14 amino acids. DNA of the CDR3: TGTGCCATCAGCACAAAATCCGGGACAGATACGCAGTATTTT. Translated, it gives CAISTKSGTDTQYF.

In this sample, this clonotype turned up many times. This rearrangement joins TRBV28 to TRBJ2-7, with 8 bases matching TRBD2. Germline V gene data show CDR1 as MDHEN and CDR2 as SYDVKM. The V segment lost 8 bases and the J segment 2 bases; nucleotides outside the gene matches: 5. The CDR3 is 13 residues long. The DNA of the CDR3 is TGTGCCAGCGGTAGCGGGATTACCTACGAGCAGTACTTC. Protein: CASGSGITYEQYF.

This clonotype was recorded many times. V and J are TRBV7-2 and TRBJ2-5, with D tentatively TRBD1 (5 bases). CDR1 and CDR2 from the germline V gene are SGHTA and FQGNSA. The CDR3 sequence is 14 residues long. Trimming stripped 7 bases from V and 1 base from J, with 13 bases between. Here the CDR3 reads CASKVGRFQETQYF. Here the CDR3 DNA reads TGTGCCAGCAAGGTGGGGCGCTTCCAAGAGACCCAGTACTTC.

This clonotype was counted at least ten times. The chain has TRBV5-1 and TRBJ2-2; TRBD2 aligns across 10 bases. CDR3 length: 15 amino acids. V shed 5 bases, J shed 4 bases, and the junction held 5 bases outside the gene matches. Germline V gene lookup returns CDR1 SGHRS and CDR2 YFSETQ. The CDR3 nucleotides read TGCGCCAGCAGGGATAGCGGGAGGACCACCGGGGAGCTGTTTTTT. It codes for CASRDSGRTTGELFF. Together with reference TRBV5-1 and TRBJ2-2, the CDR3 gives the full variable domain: KAGVTQTPRYLIKTRGQQVTLSCSPISGHRSVSWYQQTPGQGLQFLFEYFSETQRNKGNFPGRFSGRQFSNSRSEMNVSTLELGDSALYLCASRDSGRTTGELFFGEGSRLTVL.

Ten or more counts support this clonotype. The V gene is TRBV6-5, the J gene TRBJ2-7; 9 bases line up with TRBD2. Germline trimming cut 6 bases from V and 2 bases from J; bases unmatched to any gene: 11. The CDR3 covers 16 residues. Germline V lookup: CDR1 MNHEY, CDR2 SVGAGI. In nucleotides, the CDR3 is TGTGCCAGCAGCCTCGGAGCGGGAGGCACGACCTACGAGCAGTACTTC. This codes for CASSLGAGGTTYEQYF.